The 6 T cell receptor beta chains below come from one sample, sequenced in a study of blood T cells in healthy people across ages. Through a sample-barcoded 5' primer and a J-beta primer mix, a second PCR was run for roughly 7 to 11 cycles. TCRdb reanalysed the 5' RACE reads using MiXCR and keeps one entry per CDR3 protein. This table has about 1,400,000 distinct CDR3 sequences, around 59% appearing once. The material sequenced was blood. All receptors derive from a man between 18 and 29 years old in good health.

V gene TRBV29-1 combines with J gene TRBJ2-3; 8 positions agree with TRBD1. After removal of 1 base from V and 5 bases from J, the junction contained 8 bases not matched to a gene. The CDR3 has 15 residues. Germline CDR1 reads SQVTM; CDR2 reads ANQGSEA. Here the CDR3 DNA reads TGCAGCGTTGAAGTTTCGGACAGGGCAAAAGATACGCAGTATTTT. This encodes CSVEVSDRAKDTQYF.

This clonotype was seen only a few times. The chain is built from TRBV20-1 and TRBJ2-5; possibly TRBD2 for D (5 bases). The length of the CDR3 is 11 residues. Germline lookup yields CDR1 DFQATT and CDR2 SNEGSKA (reference sequence). The germline V and J ends were trimmed by 7 bases and 2 bases, with 8 bases remaining between them. CDR3: CSVLAQETQYF. In DNA form, the CDR3 reads TGCAGTGTCCTAGCACAAGAGACCCAGTACTTC.

The J gene is TRBJ2-1, the V gene TRBV20-1; D may match TRBD1 or TRBD2 (6 bases each). The V gene's germline CDR1 is DFQATT and CDR2 SNEGSKA (reference sequence). V shed 0 bases and J shed 4 bases, with 16 bases lying between them. The CDR3 is 16 residues long. CDR3 protein: CSARDSWGDTYNEQFF. For the CDR3, the DNA is TGCAGTGCTAGAGATAGCTGGGGGGACACTTACAATGAGCAGTTCTTC.

This sequence joins TRBV25-1 and TRBJ2-7; D possibly uses TRBD1 or TRBD2 (5 bases each). This CDR3 is 13 amino acids long. Looked up from germline, CDR1 is MGHDK and CDR2 is SYGVNS. The V end was cut by 8 bases, the J end by 3 bases, with 14 bases between. CDR3 amino acids: CASGPPGHYEQYF. The DNA of the CDR3 is TGTGCCAGCGGTCCCCCGGGGCACTACGAGCAGTACTTC.

A single count supports this clonotype. The chain carries TRBV10-2 and TRBJ1-1; tentative D call: TRBD1 (6 bases). The CDR3 loop spans 16 amino acids. Per germline, CDR1 WSHSY and CDR2 SAAADI. Trimming shortened V by 7 bases and J by 4 bases, and 22 bases separated the two germline ends. CDR3 amino acids: CASIRPGATMSTEAFF. DNA for the CDR3: TGCGCCAGCATTCGCCCAGGGGCCACCATGAGCACTGAAGCTTTCTTT.

V and J are TRBV7-2 and TRBJ2-1, with a tentative D call TRBD2 (6 bases). The length of the CDR3 is 15 residues. V lost 1 base, J lost 5 bases, and 12 bases lay in between. Germline V gene lookup returns CDR1 SGHTA and CDR2 FQGNSA. CDR3 amino acids: CASSLGPRTNNEQFF. In nucleotides, the CDR3 is TGTGCCAGCAGCTTAGGCCCTCGGACTAACAATGAGCAGTTCTTC. The variable domain in full, with the rest retrieved from reference TRBV7-2 and TRBJ2-1, is GAGVSQSPSNKVTEKGKDVELRCDPISGHTALYWYRQSLGQGLEFLIYFQGNSAPDKSGLPSDRFSAERTGGSVSTLTIQRTQQEDSAVYLCASSLGPRTNNEQFFGPGTRLTVL.